Shown below are 11 T cell receptor beta chains from a single sample sequenced in a study of OX40 agonist ivuxolimab in advanced cancers. Repertoires were generated with immunoSEQ multiplex PCR, while TCRdb's copy carries only in-frame clones and drops some. The sample carries tens of thousands of clones, 65% to 90% recorded once. The material sequenced was CD4+ or CD8+ T cells sorted from blood, taken in a trial of the OX40 agonist ivuxolimab. The receptors come from an adult with an advanced solid tumor such as melanoma, head and neck, liver or kidney cancer.

The rearrangement joins TRBV6-1 to TRBJ2-3; D gene unclear. V dropped 2 bases and J dropped 5 bases, with 23 bases sitting between them. The germline V gene encodes CDR1 MNHNS and CDR2 SASEGT. The CDR3 length is 18 residues. The CDR3 region has the DNA TGTGCCAGCAGTGAATATACCTTAGGTCAAGGGTTGGGAGATACGCAGTATTTT. It yields the protein CASSEYTLGQGLGDTQYF.

This sequence joins TRBV5-1 and TRBJ2-7; the D is unclear. This CDR3 spans 12 amino acids. Looked up from germline, CDR1 is SGHRS and CDR2 is YFSETQ. V shed 7 bases and J shed 3 bases, with 11 bases lying between them. CDR3 sequence: CASHRSIYEQYF. CDR3 bases: TGCGCCAGCCACCGGTCTATCTACGAGCAGTACTTC.

The genes are TRBV27 and TRBJ2-1, with 12 bases aligning to TRBD2. J lost 0 bases, V lost 2 bases, and 5 bases had no gene match. Germline CDR1 is MNHEY and CDR2 is SMNVEV (reference sequence). The CDR3 contains 18 residues. The CDR3 DNA reads TGTGCCAGCAGTTTAATCTCTAGCGGGGGGGCCTCCTACAATGAGCAGTTCTTC. The encoded protein is CASSLISSGGASYNEQFF.

The J gene is TRBJ2-7, the V gene TRBV5-3; maybe TRBD2 (6 bases). TRBV5-3 is assigned to the ORF class and has an uncertain function. Trimming shortened V by 2 bases and J by 3 bases, and 12 bases separated the two germline ends. The length of the CDR3 is 14 residues. This chain's CDR3 is CARSLRRRGYEQYF. The CDR3 coding sequence is TGTGCCAGAAGCTTAAGACGGAGGGGCTACGAGCAGTACTTC.

The V gene is TRBV27, the J gene TRBJ2-7, with 12 bases fitting TRBD2. Germline V CDR1 and CDR2: MNHEY, SMNVEV (reference sequence). The J segment lost 4 bases and the V segment lost 5 bases, leaving 6 bases of the junction unmatched. The length of the CDR3 is 15 residues. The CDR3 DNA sequence: TGTGCCAGCAGTAGGACTAGCGGGGCCGCGTACGAGCAGTACTTC. It yields the protein CASSRTSGAAYEQYF.

This clone showed up just a few times. The V and J genes are TRBV5-4 and TRBJ2-3; 8 bases agree with TRBD2. The CDR3 has 13 amino acids. V was clipped by 4 bases and J by 4 bases; unmatched bases: 2. Germline-derived CDR1 and CDR2 are SGHNT and YYREEE (reference sequence). CDR3 loop: CASSTGLADTQYF. CDR3 sequence (DNA): TGTGCCAGCAGCACGGGACTAGCAGATACGCAGTATTTT. Full variable domain (rest looked up from reference TRBV5-4 and TRBJ2-3): ETGVTQSPTHLIKTRGQQVTLRCSSQSGHNTVSWYQQALGQGPQFIFQYYREEENGRGNFPPRFSGLQFPNYSSELNVNALELDDSALYLCASSTGLADTQYFGPGTRLTVL.

This chain joins TRBV7-9 and TRBJ2-7; a possible D gene is TRBD2 (5 bases). The CDR3 is made up of 17 amino acids. Trimming shortened V by 3 bases and J by 2 bases, and 20 bases separated the two germline ends. Per germline, CDR1 SEHNR and CDR2 FQNEAQ (reference sequence). CDR3 sequence: CASSFTSLSGSTYEQYF. The CDR3 nucleotides read TGTGCCAGCAGCTTCACCAGCCTGTCGGGGTCAACCTACGAGCAGTACTTC.

The chain carries TRBV10-3 and TRBJ2-2; D unresolved. Germline CDR1 is ENHRY and CDR2 is SYGVKD. Trimming took 8 bases from V and 3 from J, leaving 7 bases between them. This CDR3 is built from 12 residues. This CDR3 is CAIGRDTGELFF. The CDR3 coding sequence is TGTGCCATCGGTAGGGACACCGGGGAGCTGTTTTTT.

This chain links TRBV7-9 with TRBJ2-2; TRBD1 agrees at 10 bases. Germline loops: CDR1 SEHNR, CDR2 FQNEAQ (reference sequence). V was clipped by 2 bases and J by 6 bases; unmatched bases: 6. The CDR3 contains 16 residues. CDR3: CASSLLGQGVAGELFF. The DNA for the CDR3 is TGTGCCAGCAGCTTATTAGGACAGGGGGTTGCCGGGGAGCTGTTTTTT. The whole variable domain, filled in from reference TRBV7-9 and TRBJ2-2, reads DTGVSQNPRHKITKRGQNVTFRCDPISEHNRLYWYRQTLGQGPEFLTYFQNEAQLEKSRLLSDRFSAERPKGSFSTLEIQRTEQGDSAMYLCASSLLGQGVAGELFFGEGSRLTVL.

V gene TRBV19 combines with J gene TRBJ1-2; unclear D gene. Germline V CDR1 and CDR2: LNHDA, SQIVND (reference sequence). Trimming stripped 2 bases from V and 0 bases from J, with 13 bases between. This CDR3 comprises 16 residues. The CDR3 region has the DNA TGTGCCAGTAGTATACGAGCAGAAAACCCTAACTATGGCTACACCTTC. Its protein is CASSIRAENPNYGYTF.

The genes are TRBV7-9 and TRBJ1-2; maybe TRBD1 (5 bases). CDR1 and CDR2 (germline): SEHNR, FQNEAQ (reference sequence). Trimming shortened V by 4 bases and J by 4 bases, and 10 bases separated the two germline ends. The CDR3 consists of 13 residues. The CDR3 region is CASSSGGIYGYTF. The CDR3 DNA reads as TGTGCCAGCAGCTCGGGGGGGATCTATGGCTACACCTTC.